The 5 T cell receptor beta chains given below trace back to one sample, sequenced in a study of OX40 agonist ivuxolimab in advanced cancers. Assay used: immunoSEQ multiplex PCR; TCRdb lists only in-frame clones, some missing. The data hold some 54,000 clones, with roughly nine tenths observed a single time. Sequenced here: CD4+ or CD8+ T cells sorted from blood, sampled in a trial of the OX40 agonist ivuxolimab. The receptors originated from an adult with an advanced solid tumor such as melanoma, head and neck, liver or kidney cancer.

The chain is built from TRBV5-6 and TRBJ1-6, with D possibly matching TRBD1 (5 bases). With 6 bases removed from V and 5 bases from J, the gap between germline ends came to 12 bases. CDR1 is SGHDT, CDR2 YYEEEE, per germline. This CDR3 has 14 residues. The CDR3 coding sequence is TGTGCCAGCACCCAGGGACGGGATAATTCACCCCTCCACTTT. It encodes CASTQGRDNSPLHF. The variable domain in full, with the rest retrieved from reference TRBV5-6 and TRBJ1-6, is DAGVTQSPTHLIKTRGQQVTLRCSPKSGHDTVSWYQQALGQGPQFIFQYYEEEERQRGNFPDRFSGHQFPNYSSELNVNALLLGDSALYLCASTQGRDNSPLHFGNGTRLTVT.

The rearrangement joins TRBV19 to TRBJ1-3; D not resolved. V was cut by 5 bases and J by 0 bases, with 14 bases left in between. This CDR3 spans 16 amino acids. Germline values: CDR1 LNHDA, CDR2 SQIVND (reference sequence). For the CDR3, the DNA is TGTGCCAGTAGTCTCCGAAGGCCACTCTCTGGAAACACCATATATTTT. Its translation: CASSLRRPLSGNTIYF.

The chain links TRBV6-5 to TRBJ1-2, with D perhaps matching TRBD1 (6 bases). The CDR3 consists of 14 residues. Germline V gene data show CDR1 as MNHEY and CDR2 as SVGAGI. Deletions cut 5 bases from V and 6 bases from J, with 16 bases between. CDR3: CASSESLTGHGYTF. The CDR3 bases are TGTGCCAGCAGTGAATCACTTACAGGGCATGGCTACACCTTC.

J is TRBJ2-5 and V is TRBV15; D not certain. There are 13 residues in the CDR3. The germline V gene encodes CDR1 LNHNV and CDR2 YYDKDF (reference sequence). The germline V and J ends were trimmed by 0 bases and 3 bases, with 5 bases remaining between them. Written as DNA, the CDR3 is TGTGCCACCAGCAGAGACTCGGAAGAGACCCAGTACTTC. Its protein is CATSRDSEETQYF.

This clone is labeled as medium-sized. The chain uses TRBV11-2 and TRBJ1-6; 10 nucleotides match TRBD1. CDR3 length: 18 amino acids. V gave up 3 bases and J gave up 2 bases; unmatched junction bases: 7. Germline V CDR1 and CDR2: SGHAT, FQNNGV. CDR3 loop: CASSFPTGGRTYNSPLHF. CDR3 nucleotide sequence: TGTGCCAGCAGCTTTCCGACAGGGGGCAGAACCTATAATTCACCCCTCCACTTT.